This entry lists 30 T cell receptor beta chains sequenced from one sample in a study of T cells in Graves' hyperthyroidism and ophthalmopathy. Amplified TCR beta CDR3 regions derived from RNA transcripts. TCR CDR3 underwent first-round RT-PCR with the HTBI primer set. Each CDR3 protein is one row after TCRdb ran MiXCR on the multiplex PCR reads. Of about 380,000 distinct CDR3 sequences detected, roughly 15% appear once; the ten largest clones hold around 20%. The specimen sequenced was blood. The receptors stem from a woman aged 25 to 39 with Graves' ophthalmopathy.

This clonotype was seen a few times. The CDR3: CASSLGSVGEGAEAFF. The CDR3 nucleotides read TGTGCCAGCAGCTTAGGATCCGTGGGGGAAGGCGCTGAAGCTTTCTTT. This chain uses TRBV7-9 with TRBJ1-1; D possibly corresponds to TRBD1 (5 bases). V was pared by 1 base and J by 6 bases, with 18 bases between. The germline CDR1 and CDR2 sequences are SEHNR and FQNEAQ (reference sequence). The length of the CDR3 is 16 residues.

This clonotype has a count of ten or more. The rearrangement links TRBV28 to TRBJ2-1, with TRBD1 as a possible D gene (6 bases). V was pared by 5 bases and J by 5 bases, with 25 bases between. The CDR3 covers 18 residues. The germline CDR1 and CDR2 sequences are MDHEN and SYDVKM. CDR3 DNA: TGTGCCAGCAGTCGCCCCCTCATGGGGGCAGTCTGGAACAATGAGCAGTTCTTC. Its protein product is CASSRPLMGAVWNNEQFF. The full variable domain, in which reference TRBV28 and TRBJ2-1 provide the parts outside the CDR3, is DVKVTQSSRYLVKRTGEKVFLECVQDMDHENMFWYRQDPGLGLRLIYFSYDVKMKEKGDIPEGYSVSREKKERFSLILESASTNQTSMYLCASSRPLMGAVWNNEQFFGPGTRLTVL.

This clonotype appeared many times. The chain recombines TRBV7-2 with TRBJ2-7, with 9 bases identical to TRBD1. The ends lost 5 bases at V and 5 bases at J; junction bases unmatched: 13. The CDR3 contains 16 residues. Germline-derived CDR1 and CDR2 are SGHTA and FQGNSA. The CDR3 DNA reads TGTGCCAGCAGCGAAGGTCCCGGGACAGGGAACCACGAGCAGTACTTC. It translates to CASSEGPGTGNHEQYF.

This clonotype was picked up many times. The V and J genes are TRBV20-1 and TRBJ2-3; a weak D match, TRBD2 (5 bases). Germline assignment: CDR1 DFQATT and CDR2 SNEGSKA (reference sequence). The CDR3 consists of 13 residues. CDR3 sequence: CSPLRDRADTQYF. The CDR3 region has the DNA TGCAGCCCCTTACGGGATCGGGCAGATACGCAGTATTTT.

At least ten counts were recorded for this clonotype. The chain is built from TRBV12-3 or TRBV12-4 and TRBJ1-6; D is ambiguous. Trimming stripped 2 bases from V and 1 base from J, with 9 bases between. The CDR3 loop spans 16 amino acids. CDR3 amino acids: CASSLKGVSYNSPLHF. The CDR3 coding sequence is TGTGCCAGCAGTTTAAAGGGAGTTTCCTATAATTCACCCCTCCACTTT.

This clonotype was recorded at least ten times. The J gene is TRBJ2-7, the V gene TRBV11-2; no firm D call. Germline CDR1 is SGHAT and CDR2 is FQNNGV. The germline V and J ends were trimmed by 7 bases and 1 base, with 11 bases remaining between them. This CDR3 region has 13 residues. The CDR3 nucleotides are TGTGCCAGCAAAATGTGGCAGTCCTACGAGCAGTACTTC. It specifies CASKMWQSYEQYF. The variable domain in full, with the rest retrieved from reference TRBV11-2 and TRBJ2-7, is EAGVAQSPRYKIIEKRQSVAFWCNPISGHATLYWYQQILGQGPKLLIQFQNNGVVDDSQLPKDRFSAERLKGVDSTLKIQPAKLEDSAVYLCASKMWQSYEQYFGPGTRLTVT.

This clonotype appeared many times. The rearrangement joins TRBV6-2 or TRBV6-3 to TRBJ2-7; no reliable D call. The germline CDR1 and CDR2 sequences are MNHEY and SVGEGT. This CDR3 is 14 amino acids long. The germline V and J ends were trimmed by 5 bases and 3 bases, with 14 bases remaining between them. The CDR3 here is CASSRLGRLYEQYF. CDR3 coding DNA: TGTGCCAGCAGTCGTTTGGGCCGACTCTACGAGCAGTACTTC.

This clonotype was seen repeatedly, ten times or more. The rearrangement uses TRBV7-2 and TRBJ1-1; D is ambiguous. The CDR3 runs 12 residues. The ends were cut back, 2 bases at V and 11 bases at J, with 12 bases in the middle. The V gene's germline CDR1 is SGHTA and CDR2 FQGNSA. DNA for the CDR3: TGTGCCAGCAGCTTATTTTCCCAAGGGGCTTTCTTT. Protein: CASSLFSQGAFF.

This clonotype was counted ten times or more. The chain employs TRBV7-6 and TRBJ2-1; D may be TRBD2 (5 bases). This CDR3 comprises 12 residues. Germline-derived CDR1 and CDR2 are SGHVS and FNYEAQ. With 5 bases removed from V and 10 bases from J, the gap between germline ends came to 12 bases. The CDR3 DNA follows: TGTGCCAGCAGCCCTACACGAGGGGAGCAGTTCTTC. It yields the protein CASSPTRGEQFF.

A few counts support this clonotype. This chain uses TRBV5-1 with TRBJ2-1; 8 bases align to TRBD2. Per the germline V gene, CDR1 is SGHRS and CDR2 is YFSETQ. This CDR3 region has 14 residues. The J segment lost 4 bases and the V segment lost 3 bases, leaving 3 bases of the junction unmatched. The CDR3 DNA reads as TGCGCCAGCAGCTACCCGGGGGGGTACAATGAGCAGTTCTTC. Translated: CASSYPGGYNEQFF.

Details on this clonotype: Possible read error: a much larger clone is one base away. This chain joins TRBV7-2 and TRBJ1-4; tentative D call: TRBD1 (5 bases). The V end was cut by 1 base, the J end by 8 bases, with 17 bases between. Germline loops: CDR1 SGHTA, CDR2 FQGNSA. CDR3 size: 16 residues. The CDR3 coding sequence is TGTGCCAGCAGCTTAGGGTCACGGGGGTCTGAAGAAAAACTGTTTTTT. Its translation is CASSLGSRGSEEKLFF.

The rearrangement joins TRBV2 to TRBJ1-3, with D maybe TRBD1 (6 bases). CDR3 length equals 18 residues. The V and J ends lost 2 bases and 1 base respectively, with 18 bases between them. The germline CDR1 and CDR2 sequences are SNHLY and FYNNEI. CDR3 sequence: CASSEKGNRELSGNTIYF. The CDR3 DNA is TGTGCCAGCAGTGAAAAAGGGAACAGGGAATTGTCTGGAAACACCATATATTTT.

The chain recombines TRBV20-1 with TRBJ1-6; TRBD1 matches 7 bases. Germline values: CDR1 DFQATT, CDR2 SNEGSKA (reference sequence). The V and J ends lost 0 bases and 2 bases, in that order; junction bases with no gene match: 4. This CDR3 comprises 16 residues. CDR3: CSAREKTGTYNSPLHF. The CDR3 DNA follows: TGCAGTGCTAGAGAAAAGACAGGGACCTATAATTCACCCCTCCACTTT.

This clonotype was detected ten times or more. This CDR3 is CASIRTTTGELFF. For the CDR3, the DNA is TGTGCCAGCATCAGGACAACAACCGGGGAGCTGTTTTTT. The chain combines TRBV28 with TRBJ2-2, with D possibly TRBD1 on 5 matching bases. This CDR3 region has 13 residues. The V end was cut by 7 bases, the J end by 5 bases, with 11 bases between. Germline lookup yields CDR1 MDHEN and CDR2 SYDVKM.

This clonotype came up many times. CDR3 DNA sequence: TGCAGCGCGCAACGGGGGGACAGGGGGCGCGGATACGAGCAGTACTTC. Its protein is CSAQRGDRGRGYEQYF. This chain joins TRBV29-1 and TRBJ2-7; 12 nucleotides align to TRBD1. The CDR3 length is 16 residues. Germline CDR1 is SQVTM and CDR2 is ANQGSEA. After removal of 7 bases from V and 4 bases from J, the junction contained 14 bases not matched to a gene.

This clonotype was seen a handful of times. This sequence may be a read error, since a much larger clone differs from it by one base. J is TRBJ2-2 and V is TRBV11-3; no clear D gene. From germline, CDR1 is SGHNT and CDR2 YENEEA. There are 16 residues in the CDR3. V was clipped by 2 bases and J by 4 bases, with 14 bases between them. The DNA for the CDR3 is TGTGCCAGCAGCTTAACCCTAGGACGAGGCACCGGGGAGCTGTTTTTT. It encodes CASSLTLGRGTGELFF.

This clonotype was detected ten times or more. The chain links TRBV5-1 to TRBJ1-6, with TRBD1 identical over 9 bases. The V and J ends lost 3 bases and 9 bases, in that order; junction bases with no gene match: 4. Per the germline V gene, CDR1 is SGHRS and CDR2 is YFSETQ. This CDR3 contains 14 residues. CDR3 residues: CASSWTGEVSPLHF. Here the CDR3 DNA reads TGCGCCAGCAGCTGGACAGGGGAGGTTTCACCCCTCCACTTT.

This clonotype has a count of ten or more. The chain carries TRBV18 and TRBJ2-5, with TRBD1 identical over 10 bases. V shed 0 bases and J 4 bases; nucleotides not matched to a gene: 5. Germline V gene sequence: CDR1 KGHSH, CDR2 LQKENI. The CDR3 length is 16 residues. This chain's CDR3 is CASSPPTGGRGETQYF. The CDR3 region has the DNA TGTGCCAGCTCACCACCGACAGGGGGCAGAGGAGAGACCCAGTACTTC.

In its sample, this clonotype was seen many times. V and J are TRBV6-1 and TRBJ2-4, with a tentative D call TRBD2 (7 bases). The CDR3 has 14 residues. CDR1 and CDR2 (germline): MNHNS, SASEGT. With 5 bases removed from V and 8 bases from J, the gap between germline ends came to 16 bases. Written as DNA, the CDR3 is TGTGCCAGCAGTTGGGGGGGCAGGGAGGACATTCAGTACTTC. Protein product: CASSWGGREDIQYF.

This clonotype came up many times. The chain employs TRBV12-3 or TRBV12-4 and TRBJ1-2; no clear D. The CDR3 totals 15 residues. V was clipped by 0 bases and J by 4 bases, with 12 bases between them. CDR3 nucleotides: TGTGCCAGCAGTTTAGCGATAACTGCCATCTATGGCTACACCTTC. Protein product: CASSLAITAIYGYTF.

In its sample, this clonotype was seen a few times. This chain connects TRBV30 to TRBJ2-5; a weak D match, TRBD1 (6 bases). Per the germline V gene, CDR1 is GTSNPN and CDR2 is SVGIG (reference sequence). The CDR3 sequence is 15 residues long. Trimming removed 0 bases at V and 0 bases at J, with 11 bases between. In DNA, the CDR3 is TGTGCCTGGAGTGTATCGAGGGGGTACCAAGAGACCCAGTACTTC. This gives the protein CAWSVSRGYQETQYF.

This clonotype has more than one count but fewer than ten. This chain links TRBV25-1 with TRBJ1-4, with D unclear. The V gene lost 3 bases and the J gene lost 11 bases, with 7 bases spanning the gap. The CDR3 sequence is 11 residues long. Germline V gene sequence: CDR1 MGHDK, CDR2 SYGVNS. Here the CDR3 DNA reads TGTGCCAGCAGTGAGGGCTGGAAACTGTTTTTT. It specifies CASSEGWKLFF.

This clonotype was recorded once. The rearrangement uses TRBV7-8 and TRBJ2-1; TRBD2 aligns across 10 bases. The CDR3 covers 15 residues. Germline V gene sequence: CDR1 SGHVS, CDR2 FQNEAQ. With V trimmed by 1 base and J by 7 bases, 4 bases remained unmatched. The CDR3 coding sequence is TGTGCCAGCAGCTTAGGCCTAGCGGGAGAGAATGAGCAGTTCTTC. As protein: CASSLGLAGENEQFF.

This clonotype has at least ten counts. DNA of the CDR3: TGTGCCAGCAGTTACGACCCTTACAACAGGGGGCGAGGCTATGGCTACACCTTC. Encoded protein: CASSYDPYNRGRGYGYTF. V gene TRBV6-5 combines with J gene TRBJ1-2; TRBD1 agrees at 9 bases. The CDR3 has 18 residues. Germline values: CDR1 MNHEY, CDR2 SVGAGI. The ends lost 2 bases at V and 4 bases at J; junction bases unmatched: 14.

The sample holds many counts of this clonotype. This chain connects TRBV13 to TRBJ2-3; TRBD1 matches at 9 bases. Unmatched junction bases numbered 13, after V lost 4 bases and J lost 2 bases. The CDR3 sequence is 18 residues long. Germline CDR1 PRHDT, CDR2 FYEKMQ (reference sequence). The CDR3 bases are TGTGCCAGCAGCTCAATCCCGGGACAGGGACCATCCACAGATACGCAGTATTTT. This gives the protein CASSSIPGQGPSTDTQYF.

This clonotype was recorded at least ten times. The chain links TRBV4-1 to TRBJ1-1; the D is unclear. Trimming stripped 0 bases from V and 3 bases from J, with 8 bases between. Germline V gene lookup returns CDR1 MGHRA and CDR2 YSYEKL. The CDR3 is 14 amino acids. CDR3 coding DNA: TGCGCCAGCAGCCAAGATATTGGGGACACTGAAGCTTTCTTT. As protein: CASSQDIGDTEAFF.

This clonotype was seen many times. V is TRBV28 and J is TRBJ2-7; D unclear. CDR3 length: 12 amino acids. Germline lookup yields CDR1 MDHEN and CDR2 SYDVKM. CDR3 nucleotide sequence: TGTTGCGATGGGCCGCCGGTGGGCGAGCAGTACTTC. Protein sequence: CCDGPPVGEQYF.

This clonotype was recorded at least ten times. The V and J genes are TRBV7-8 and TRBJ1-3; perhaps TRBD1 as D (6 bases). Deletions cut 4 bases from V and 0 bases from J, with 13 bases between. There are 16 residues in the CDR3. Germline assignment: CDR1 SGHVS and CDR2 FQNEAQ. The CDR3, as DNA: TGTGCCAGCAGCTATCGGACAGCCCGCTCTGGAAACACCATATATTTT. Amino acids: CASSYRTARSGNTIYF. The full variable domain, in which reference TRBV7-8 and TRBJ1-3 provide the parts outside the CDR3, is GAGVSQSPRYKVAKRGQDVALRCDPISGHVSLFWYQQALGQGPEFLTYFQNEAQLDKSGLPSDRFFAERPEGSVSTLKIQRTQQEDSAVYLCASSYRTARSGNTIYFGEGSWLTVV.

The chain joins TRBV5-1 to TRBJ1-6, with 9 positions matching TRBD1. Per the germline V gene, CDR1 is SGHRS and CDR2 is YFSETQ. This CDR3 comprises 15 residues. V shed 4 bases and J 10 bases; nucleotides not matched to a gene: 9. Here the CDR3 reads CASSLGQGLRSPLHF. Here the CDR3 DNA reads TGCGCCAGCAGCCTGGGACAGGGTTTAAGGTCACCCCTCCACTTT.

As concerns this clonotype: A much larger clonotype is one base distant, so this may be a read error. This chain links TRBV28 with TRBJ2-7; D gene unclear. In germline, CDR1 is MDHEN, CDR2 SYDVKM. The CDR3 spans 14 residues. Trimming took off 5 bases at V and 2 bases at J, with 13 bases between the two ends. The CDR3 sequence: CASSDLLHPYEQYF. The CDR3, as DNA: TGTGCCAGCAGTGATTTGTTACACCCCTACGAGCAGTACTTC.